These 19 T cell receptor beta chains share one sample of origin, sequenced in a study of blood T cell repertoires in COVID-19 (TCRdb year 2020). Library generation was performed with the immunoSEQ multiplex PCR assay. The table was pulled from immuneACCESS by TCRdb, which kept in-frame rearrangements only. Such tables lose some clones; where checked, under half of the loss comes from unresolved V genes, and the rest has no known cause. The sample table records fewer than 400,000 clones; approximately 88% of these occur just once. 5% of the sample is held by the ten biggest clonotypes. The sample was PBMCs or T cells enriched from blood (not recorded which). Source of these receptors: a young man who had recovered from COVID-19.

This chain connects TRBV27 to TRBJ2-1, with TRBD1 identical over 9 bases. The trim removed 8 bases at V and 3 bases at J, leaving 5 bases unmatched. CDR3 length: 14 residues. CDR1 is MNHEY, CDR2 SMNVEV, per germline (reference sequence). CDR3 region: CASLRQGGYNEQFF. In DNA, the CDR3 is TGTGCCAGCCTCAGACAGGGGGGCTACAATGAGCAGTTCTTC.

The CDR3 DNA reads as TGTGCCAGCAGTTGGGACTATTCACTTAGCACAGATACGCAGTATTTT. Amino acid sequence: CASSWDYSLSTDTQYF. The chain employs TRBV6-5 and TRBJ2-3, with 7 bases that match TRBD2. With 4 bases clipped from V and 0 bases from J, the junction kept 7 bases outside the gene matches. CDR1 is MNHEY, CDR2 SVGAGI, per germline. The CDR3 runs to 16 residues.

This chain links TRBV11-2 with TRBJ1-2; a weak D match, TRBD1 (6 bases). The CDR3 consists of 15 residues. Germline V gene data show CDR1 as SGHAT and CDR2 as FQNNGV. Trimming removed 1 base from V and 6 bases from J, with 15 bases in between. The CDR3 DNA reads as TGTGCCAGCAGCTTAGTGACGAGGGGGTCTGATGGCTACACCTTC. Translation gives CASSLVTRGSDGYTF.

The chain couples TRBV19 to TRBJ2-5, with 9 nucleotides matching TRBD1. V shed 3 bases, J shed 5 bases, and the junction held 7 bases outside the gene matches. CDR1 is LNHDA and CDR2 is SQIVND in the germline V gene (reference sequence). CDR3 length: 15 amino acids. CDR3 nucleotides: TGTGCCAGTAGTATCCCCTACAGGGGGCTCGAGACCCAGTACTTC. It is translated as CASSIPYRGLETQYF.

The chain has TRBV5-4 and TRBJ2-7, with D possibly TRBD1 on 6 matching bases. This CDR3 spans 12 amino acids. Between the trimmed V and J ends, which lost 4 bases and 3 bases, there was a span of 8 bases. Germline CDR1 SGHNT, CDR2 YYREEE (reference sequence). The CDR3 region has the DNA TGTGCCAGCAGCGAACAGGGCTACGAGCAGTACTTC. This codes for CASSEQGYEQYF.

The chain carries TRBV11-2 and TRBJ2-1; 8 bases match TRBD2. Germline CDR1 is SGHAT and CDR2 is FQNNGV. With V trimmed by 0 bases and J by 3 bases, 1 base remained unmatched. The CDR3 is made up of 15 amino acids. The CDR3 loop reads CASSLDLAGYNEQFF. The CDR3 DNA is TGTGCCAGCAGCTTAGATCTAGCGGGCTACAATGAGCAGTTCTTC. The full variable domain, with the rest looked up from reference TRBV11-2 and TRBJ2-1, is EAGVAQSPRYKIIEKRQSVAFWCNPISGHATLYWYQQILGQGPKLLIQFQNNGVVDDSQLPKDRFSAERLKGVDSTLKIQPAKLEDSAVYLCASSLDLAGYNEQFFGPGTRLTVL.

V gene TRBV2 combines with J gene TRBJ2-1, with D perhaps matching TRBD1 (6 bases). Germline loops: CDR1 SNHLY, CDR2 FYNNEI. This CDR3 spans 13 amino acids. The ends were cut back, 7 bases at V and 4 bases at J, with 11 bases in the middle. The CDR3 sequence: CASKVGGYNEQFF. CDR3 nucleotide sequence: TGTGCCAGCAAGGTAGGGGGTTACAATGAGCAGTTCTTC. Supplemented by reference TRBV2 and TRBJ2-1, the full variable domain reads EPEVTQTPSHQVTQMGQEVILRCVPISNHLYFYWYRQILGQKVEFLVSFYNNEISEKSEIFDDQFSVERPDGSNFTLKIRSTKLEDSAMYFCASKVGGYNEQFFGPGTRLTVL.

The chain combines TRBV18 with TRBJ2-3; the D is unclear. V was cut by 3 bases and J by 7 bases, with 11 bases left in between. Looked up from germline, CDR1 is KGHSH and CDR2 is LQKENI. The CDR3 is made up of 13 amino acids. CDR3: CASSPLELNTQYF. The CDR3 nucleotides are TGTGCCAGCTCACCCCTCGAGTTGAATACGCAGTATTTT.

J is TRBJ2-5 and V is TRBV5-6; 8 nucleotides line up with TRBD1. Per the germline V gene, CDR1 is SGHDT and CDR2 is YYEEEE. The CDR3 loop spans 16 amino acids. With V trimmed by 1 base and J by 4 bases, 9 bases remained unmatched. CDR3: CASSLPGQGAGETQYF. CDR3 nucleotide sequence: TGTGCCAGCAGCTTGCCCGGCCAGGGGGCGGGAGAGACCCAGTACTTC.

The DNA of the CDR3 is TGTGCCAGCAGTTTCTGGGGGGCCTACAATGAGCAGTTCTTC. It is translated as CASSFWGAYNEQFF. The chain employs TRBV28 and TRBJ2-1; perhaps TRBD2 as D (6 bases). Looked up from germline, CDR1 is MDHEN and CDR2 is SYDVKM. V lost 3 bases and J 2 bases, leaving 8 bases between the germline ends. The CDR3 has 14 residues.

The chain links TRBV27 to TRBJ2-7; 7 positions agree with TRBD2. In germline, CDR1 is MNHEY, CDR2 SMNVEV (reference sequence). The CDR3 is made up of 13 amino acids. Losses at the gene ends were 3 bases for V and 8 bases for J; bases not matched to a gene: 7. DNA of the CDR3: TGTGCCAGCAGTTTTGGGGGAGGGTCCAAGCAGTACTTC. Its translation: CASSFGGGSKQYF.

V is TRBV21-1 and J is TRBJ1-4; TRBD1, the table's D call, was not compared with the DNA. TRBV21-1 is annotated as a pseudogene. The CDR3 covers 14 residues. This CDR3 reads CASSIGVLNEKLFF. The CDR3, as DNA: TGTGCCAGCAGCATAGGGGTTCTTAATGAAAAACTGTTTTTT.

The CDR3 sequence is CASSPGTSGFPETQYF. The CDR3, as DNA: TGTGCCAGCAGCCCGGGGACTAGCGGGTTTCCAGAGACCCAGTACTTC. The chain employs TRBV5-6 and TRBJ2-5; 12 nucleotides agree with TRBD2. The CDR3 contains 16 residues. The J segment lost 4 bases and the V segment lost 4 bases, leaving 8 bases of the junction unmatched. Germline V gene sequence: CDR1 SGHDT, CDR2 YYEEEE. Variable domain in full (rest from reference TRBV5-6 and TRBJ2-5): DAGVTQSPTHLIKTRGQQVTLRCSPKSGHDTVSWYQQALGQGPQFIFQYYEEEERQRGNFPDRFSGHQFPNYSSELNVNALLLGDSALYLCASSPGTSGFPETQYFGPGTRLLVL.

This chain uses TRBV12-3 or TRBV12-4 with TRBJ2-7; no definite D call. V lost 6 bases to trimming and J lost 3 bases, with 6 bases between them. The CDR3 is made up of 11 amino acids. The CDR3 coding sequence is TGTGCCAGCAGCTCGGTCTACGAGCAGTACTTC. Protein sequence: CASSSVYEQYF.

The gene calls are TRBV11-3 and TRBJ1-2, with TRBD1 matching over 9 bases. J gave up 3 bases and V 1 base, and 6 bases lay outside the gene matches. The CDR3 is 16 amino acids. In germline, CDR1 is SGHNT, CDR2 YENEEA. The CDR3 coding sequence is TGTGCCAGCAGCTTAGTGGGGGACAGGGAGGACTATGGCTACACCTTC. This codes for CASSLVGDREDYGYTF.

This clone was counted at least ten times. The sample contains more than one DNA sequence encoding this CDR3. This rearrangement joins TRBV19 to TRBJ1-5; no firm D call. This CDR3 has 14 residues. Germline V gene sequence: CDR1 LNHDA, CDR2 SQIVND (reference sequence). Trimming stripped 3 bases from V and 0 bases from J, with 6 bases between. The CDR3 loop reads CASSIVYSNQPQHF. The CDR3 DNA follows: TGTGCCAGTAGTATTGTGTATAGCAATCAGCCCCAGCATTTT.

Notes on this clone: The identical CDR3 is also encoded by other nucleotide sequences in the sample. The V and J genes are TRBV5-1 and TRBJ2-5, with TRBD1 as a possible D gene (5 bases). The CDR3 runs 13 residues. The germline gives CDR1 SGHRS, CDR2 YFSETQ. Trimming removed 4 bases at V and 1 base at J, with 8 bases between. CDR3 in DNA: TGCGCCAGCAGCCTTCAGGGCCAAGAGACCCAGTACTTC. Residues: CASSLQGQETQYF.

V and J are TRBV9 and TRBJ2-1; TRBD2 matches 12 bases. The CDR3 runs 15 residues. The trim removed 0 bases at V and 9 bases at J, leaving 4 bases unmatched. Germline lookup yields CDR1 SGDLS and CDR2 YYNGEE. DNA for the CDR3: TGTGCCAGCAGCGTAGCTAGCGGGGGGGCGGGTGAGCAGTTCTTC. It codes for CASSVASGGAGEQFF.

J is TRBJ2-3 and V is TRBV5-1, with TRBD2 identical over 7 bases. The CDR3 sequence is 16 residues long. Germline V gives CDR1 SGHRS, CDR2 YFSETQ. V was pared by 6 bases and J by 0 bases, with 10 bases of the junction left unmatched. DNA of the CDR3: TGCGCCAGCACTCCTGCTGTGGGAGGGAGCACAGATACGCAGTATTTT. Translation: CASTPAVGGSTDTQYF.